This paragraph covers one T cell receptor beta chain sequence. Its antigen remains unidentified. The record originates from a study of T cell responses to AZD1222 COVID-19 vaccine. Notes on the study in general: Donors in the cohort were predominantly white British and more often female, and clonal diversity was possibly underestimated. Seropositive status at baseline applied to only a handful of AZD1222 recipients. Spike-spanning, vaccine-associated CD4 TCRs were dominant at 160-218 and 743-854.

The table came from immunoSEQ multiplex PCR; TCRdb's copy has only in-frame clones and leaves some out. The table has roughly 120,000 clones, roughly nine tenths seen once. CDR1 and CDR2 from the germline V gene are MNHNY and SVGAGI (reference sequence). This CDR3 has 12 residues. V gave up 6 bases and J gave up 7 bases; unmatched junction bases: 3. The sequence was collected from an adult who received the AZD1222 COVID-19 vaccine. The V call is TRBV6-6, the J call TRBJ2-1; TRBD2 aligns across 7 bases. The sequencing here drew on peripheral blood, taken 28 days after the second AZD1222 dose. CDR3 nucleotides: TGTGCCAGCAGATTGGGGGGGAATGAGCAGTTCTTC. Protein sequence: CASRLGGNEQFF.